The 15 T cell receptor beta chains presented below share a single source sample, sequenced in a study of response to subunit inactivated influenza vaccine. One entry per CDR3 protein, called by TCRdb with MiXCR from the RT-PCR reads. The sample includes 700,000 to 900,000 distinct CDR3 sequences, 21% of them seen just once. Sequencing used PBMCs from blood, obtained about 5 days after vaccination. These receptors were taken from a man aged 50 to 59 who received an inactivated influenza vaccine.

V gene TRBV5-1 combines with J gene TRBJ2-3, with 8 bases identical to TRBD2. V was clipped by 4 bases and J by 2 bases; unmatched bases: 15. The CDR3 length is 18 residues. Germline V lookup: CDR1 SGHRS, CDR2 YFSETQ. CDR3 sequence reads: CASSVISPPGGDTDTQYF. The CDR3 DNA is TGCGCCAGCAGCGTGATATCCCCGCCGGGAGGGGACACAGATACGCAGTATTTT.

This clonotype was detected a few times. The chain recombines TRBV9 with TRBJ2-7, with TRBD1 matching over 9 bases. This CDR3 contains 14 residues. Germline CDR1 is SGDLS and CDR2 is YYNGEE. J lost 3 bases, V lost 3 bases, and 4 bases had no gene match. CDR3 in amino acids: CASSADRGNYEQYF. CDR3 bases: TGTGCCAGCAGCGCCGACAGGGGGAACTACGAGCAGTACTTC. The variable domain in full, completed from reference TRBV9 and TRBJ2-7, reads DSGVTQTPKHLITATGQRVTLRCSPRSGDLSVYWYQQSLDQGLQFLIQYYNGEERAKGNILERFSAQQFPDLHSELNLSSLELGDSALYFCASSADRGNYEQYFGPGTRLTVT.

The chain joins TRBV24-1 to TRBJ2-1; 10 nucleotides line up with TRBD1. The CDR3 has 14 amino acids. The V segment lost 5 bases and the J segment 8 bases; nucleotides outside the gene matches: 5. Germline CDR1 KGHDR, CDR2 SFDVKD. The CDR3 protein is CATSGGQGKDEQFF. The CDR3 region has the DNA TGTGCCACCAGTGGGGGACAGGGGAAGGATGAGCAGTTCTTC.

The rearrangement links TRBV20-1 to TRBJ2-7; perhaps D is TRBD1 or TRBD2 (5 bases each). In germline, CDR1 is DFQATT, CDR2 SNEGSKA (reference sequence). CDR3 length: 13 amino acids. V lost 5 bases and J 3 bases, leaving 14 bases between the germline ends. Here the CDR3 reads CSADRDLNYEQYF. CDR3 DNA: TGCAGTGCTGACCGGGACCTCAACTACGAGCAGTACTTC.

This clonotype was seen a few times. This sequence joins TRBV4-3 and TRBJ2-7; possible D gene TRBD1, 5 bases. V gave up 3 bases and J gave up 0 bases, with 9 bases separating them. This CDR3 region has 14 residues. Germline V gives CDR1 LGHNA, CDR2 YSLEER. CDR3 nucleotides: TGCGCCAGCAGCCAGGGGCCGAACTCCTACGAGCAGTACTTC. Protein sequence: CASSQGPNSYEQYF.

This clonotype was detected ten times or more. This chain joins TRBV5-5 and TRBJ2-7; weak D call: TRBD2 (6 bases). The CDR3 spans 15 residues. Between the trimmed V and J ends, which lost 5 bases and 4 bases, there was a span of 19 bases. Germline V gene data show CDR1 as SGHKS and CDR2 as YYEKEE (reference sequence). CDR3 sequence: CASSYLWGERYEQYF. Written as DNA, the CDR3 is TGTGCCAGCAGTTACCTGTGGGGGGAGAGGTACGAGCAGTACTTC.

The CDR3 DNA reads TGCAGTGCTAGCTGGGGGACAGGGTCCAATCAGCCCCAGCATTTT. It translates to CSASWGTGSNQPQHF. The rearrangement joins TRBV20-1 to TRBJ1-5; TRBD1 agrees at 9 bases. With 3 bases clipped from V and 3 bases from J, the junction kept 6 bases outside the gene matches. Germline V gene sequence: CDR1 DFQATT, CDR2 SNEGSKA (reference sequence). The CDR3 totals 15 residues.

The V call is TRBV7-9, the J call TRBJ2-1; 7 bases map to TRBD1. The CDR3 consists of 12 residues. V lost 10 bases, J lost 5 bases, and 5 bases stayed unmatched. In germline, CDR1 is SEHNR, CDR2 FQNEAQ (reference sequence). The CDR3 DNA reads as TGTGCCATACAGGGGAGTCACAATGAGCAGTTCTTC. Translating gives CAIQGSHNEQFF.

Many counts were recorded for this clonotype. This chain joins TRBV6-1 and TRBJ2-2; D is ambiguous. The length of the CDR3 is 13 residues. The V end lost 6 bases, the J end lost 1 base, and 6 bases lay between the germline ends. Germline V lookup: CDR1 MNHNS, CDR2 SASEGT. The CDR3 DNA sequence: TGTGCCAGCAGGAGAGGGAACACCGGGGAGCTGTTTTTT. Amino acids: CASRRGNTGELFF.

The chain carries TRBV4-3 and TRBJ2-3; 7 bases agree with TRBD2. Losses at the gene ends were 0 bases for V and 1 base for J; bases not matched to a gene: 7. CDR1 and CDR2 from the germline V gene are LGHNA and YSLEER. The CDR3 runs to 17 residues. CDR3 sequence reads: CASSQDPAGYRTDTQYF. In DNA, the CDR3 is TGCGCCAGCAGCCAAGATCCAGCGGGGTACCGCACAGATACGCAGTATTTT.

This chain connects TRBV3-1 to TRBJ2-1; 8 bases align to TRBD2. Losses at the gene ends were 4 bases for V and 0 bases for J; bases not matched to a gene: 2. The CDR3 covers 15 residues. Germline CDR1 LGHDT, CDR2 YNNKEL (reference sequence). In DNA form, the CDR3 reads TGTGCCAGCAGCCCGGGACTAGTCTCCTACAATGAGCAGTTCTTC. Amino acids: CASSPGLVSYNEQFF.

The table lists this clonotype with a few counts. This rearrangement joins TRBV29-1 to TRBJ2-1; tentatively, D is TRBD2 (5 bases). The V gene's germline CDR1 is SQVTM and CDR2 ANQGSEA. The CDR3 runs 14 residues. V was cut by 4 bases and J by 1 base, with 11 bases left in between. The CDR3 DNA follows: TGCAGCGTTGGAGGGCGGGTTTCCTACAATGAGCAGTTCTTC. Translating gives CSVGGRVSYNEQFF.

The V call is TRBV12-3 or TRBV12-4, the J call TRBJ1-5; D may be TRBD1 (6 bases). Trimming pared 5 bases from V and 9 bases from J, leaving 17 bases between. The CDR3 consists of 14 residues. As DNA, the CDR3 is TGTGCCAGCAGTCTCCGGACAGCTATCAGGCCCCAGCATTTT. This encodes CASSLRTAIRPQHF.

This clonotype was observed a few times. The chain has TRBV6-2 or TRBV6-3 and TRBJ2-1, with 13 bases that match TRBD2. Trimming took 1 base from V and 0 from J; bases not matched to a gene: 6. This CDR3 is built from 19 residues. Germline V gene sequence: CDR1 MNHEY, CDR2 SVGEGT. The CDR3 bases are TGTGCCAGCAGTTACTTATCACTAGCGGGAGGGAGCTCCTACAATGAGCAGTTCTTC. Its protein product is CASSYLSLAGGSSYNEQFF.

This clonotype came up once. V gene TRBV9 combines with J gene TRBJ2-2; D unclear. CDR3 length: 15 amino acids. Germline lookup yields CDR1 SGDLS and CDR2 YYNGEE. V was clipped by 0 bases and J by 5 bases, with 11 bases between them. CDR3 loop: CASSVGASRTGELFF. The DNA of the CDR3 is TGTGCCAGCAGCGTAGGGGCTAGTAGGACCGGGGAGCTGTTTTTT.